Listed here are 20 T cell receptor beta chains from one sample, sequenced in a study of radiotherapy plus CTLA-4 blockade in lung cancer. Sequencing was performed with immunoSEQ multiplex PCR; in TCRdb, only in-frame clones are kept and a portion is missing. The sample includes 50,000 to 85,000 clones, roughly four fifths seen only once; the top ten take about 4.3%. This specimen was peripheral blood, taken from a patient treated with radiotherapy plus ipilimumab. These receptors originate from a human donor with non-small cell lung cancer who had a partial response to radiotherapy plus ipilimumab.

This chain connects TRBV5-4 to TRBJ1-4; tentatively, D is TRBD1 (5 bases). This CDR3 region has 16 residues. Trimming left V 4 bases short and J 8 bases short, with 21 bases between. Germline V lookup: CDR1 SGHNT, CDR2 YYREEE (reference sequence). CDR3 coding DNA: TGTGCCAGCAGCCCCGGACCTCCGGGGGGTTCGGAAAAACTGTTTTTT. This sequence encodes CASSPGPPGGSEKLFF.

The gene calls are TRBV11-3 and TRBJ2-2; D possibly corresponds to TRBD2 (6 bases). From germline, CDR1 is SGHNT and CDR2 YENEEA. The CDR3 has 15 amino acids. The ends were cut back, 5 bases at V and 4 bases at J, with 14 bases in the middle. CDR3 bases: TGTGCCAGCAGCCCGATGGCGGGAAGCACCGGGGAGCTGTTTTTT. Translated, it gives CASSPMAGSTGELFF.

The chain has TRBV5-1 and TRBJ1-4, with 9 bases matching TRBD1. The V segment lost 4 bases and the J segment 8 bases; nucleotides outside the gene matches: 9. The CDR3 extends over 15 amino acids. Looked up from germline, CDR1 is SGHRS and CDR2 is YFSETQ. The CDR3 region is CASSLQGASGEKLFF. The CDR3 nucleotides read TGCGCCAGCAGCCTACAGGGGGCATCAGGAGAAAAACTGTTTTTT. Filled out from reference TRBV5-1 and TRBJ1-4, the complete variable domain reads KAGVTQTPRYLIKTRGQQVTLSCSPISGHRSVSWYQQTPGQGLQFLFEYFSETQRNKGNFPGRFSGRQFSNSRSEMNVSTLELGDSALYLCASSLQGASGEKLFFGSGTQLSVL.

The J gene is TRBJ1-1, the V gene TRBV6-6; a possible D gene is TRBD1 (5 bases). CDR3 length: 14 residues. V lost 7 bases and J 4 bases, leaving 16 bases between the germline ends. Germline values: CDR1 MNHNY, CDR2 SVGAGI (reference sequence). For the CDR3, the DNA is TGTGCCAGCACCTGGCCCGGGAGGGGCACTGAAGCTTTCTTT. This sequence encodes CASTWPGRGTEAFF.

The chain recombines TRBV7-2 with TRBJ2-7, with D possibly TRBD2 on 5 matching bases. The germline gives CDR1 SGHTA, CDR2 FQGNSA. The CDR3 is 14 amino acids. Trimming pared 0 bases from V and 4 bases from J, leaving 10 bases between. CDR3 sequence: CASSLAQTKYEQYF. The CDR3 nucleotides are TGTGCCAGCAGCTTAGCGCAGACTAAGTACGAGCAGTACTTC.

This clone was seen more than once but under ten times. V usage is TRBV11-2 and J usage is TRBJ2-7; TRBD1 is a possible D gene (5 bases). The CDR3 runs to 12 residues. V lost 4 bases, J lost 2 bases, and 6 bases lay in between. In germline, CDR1 is SGHAT, CDR2 FQNNGV. Here the CDR3 reads CASSSDTYEQYF. In DNA, the CDR3 is TGTGCCAGCAGCTCGGACACCTACGAGCAGTACTTC.

V and J are TRBV7-6 and TRBJ2-5, with 7 bases matching TRBD1. The CDR3 sequence is 14 residues long. CDR1 and CDR2 from the germline V gene are SGHVS and FNYEAQ. With 5 bases clipped from V and 5 bases from J, the junction kept 8 bases outside the gene matches. This CDR3 is CASSRNRGWETQYF. CDR3 nucleotides: TGTGCCAGCAGCCGAAACAGGGGCTGGGAGACCCAGTACTTC.

The genes are TRBV16 and TRBJ2-7; the D gene is possibly TRBD1 (6 bases). From germline, CDR1 is KGHSY and CDR2 FQNENV. Trimming stripped 0 bases from V and 4 bases from J, with 13 bases between. This CDR3 spans 15 amino acids. CDR3 nucleotides: TGTGCCAGCAGCCAATCGGGCAGGGGAGTTTACGAGCAGTACTTC. Translating it yields CASSQSGRGVYEQYF.

The V call is TRBV2, the J call TRBJ2-5; D might be TRBD1 (5 bases). Trimming removed 6 bases at V and 2 bases at J, with 10 bases between. Germline V gene lookup returns CDR1 SNHLY and CDR2 FYNNEI. The CDR3 runs to 13 residues. The CDR3 region has the DNA TGTGCCAGCAGGGGGCAGAATCAAGAGACCCAGTACTTC. Residues: CASRGQNQETQYF.

This chain links TRBV5-1 with TRBJ2-2; D is ambiguous. CDR3 size: 15 residues. CDR1 SGHRS and CDR2 YFSETQ come from the germline V gene. V lost 2 bases, J lost 2 bases, and 10 bases lay in between. The CDR3 bases are TGCGCCAGCAGCTTACCTTCGGTAAACACCGGGGAGCTGTTTTTT. Its protein product is CASSLPSVNTGELFF.

J is TRBJ1-4 and V is TRBV10-3; D possibly corresponds to TRBD1 (5 bases). V lost 4 bases, J lost 1 base, and 16 bases lay in between. Germline assignment: CDR1 ENHRY and CDR2 SYGVKD. The CDR3 loop spans 17 amino acids. In DNA form, the CDR3 reads TGTGCCATCAGTGTTGGCTCAGGGTTCGGAACTAATGAAAAACTGTTTTTT. This codes for CAISVGSGFGTNEKLFF.

This rearrangement joins TRBV29-1 to TRBJ2-7; the D is unclear. The germline gives CDR1 SQVTM, CDR2 ANQGSEA. This CDR3 is built from 13 residues. V was trimmed by 4 bases and J by 0 bases, leaving 10 bases between them. The CDR3 sequence is CSVATPLSYEQYF. DNA of the CDR3: TGCAGCGTTGCAACACCTCTCTCCTACGAGCAGTACTTC.

This chain links TRBV29-1 with TRBJ1-2; 9 bases are a match to TRBD1. The CDR3 spans 12 residues. CDR1 and CDR2 from the germline V gene are SQVTM and ANQGSEA. Trimming took 4 bases from V and 8 from J; bases not matched to a gene: 5. For the CDR3, the DNA is TGCAGCGTTGTGGGACAGGGTGAAGGCTACACCTTC. It specifies CSVVGQGEGYTF. Looking up the rest from reference TRBV29-1 and TRBJ1-2 gives the full variable domain: SAVISQKPSRDICQRGTSLTIQCQVDSQVTMMFWYRQQPGQSLTLIATANQGSEATYESGFVIDKFPISRPNLTFSTLTVSNMSPEDSSIYLCSVVGQGEGYTFGSGTRLTVV.

J is TRBJ2-2 and V is TRBV7-9, with 12 bases that match TRBD2. Germline V lookup: CDR1 SEHNR, CDR2 FQNEAQ (reference sequence). The length of the CDR3 is 16 residues. V shed 4 bases, J shed 4 bases, and the junction held 4 bases outside the gene matches. CDR3 sequence: CASSSSSGRGTGELFF. Here the CDR3 DNA reads TGTGCCAGCAGCTCCTCTAGCGGGAGGGGCACCGGGGAGCTGTTTTTT.

The V call is TRBV5-1, the J call TRBJ2-6; TRBD1 agrees at 9 bases. The germline V gene has CDR1 SGHRS and CDR2 YFSETQ. CDR3 length equals 17 residues. The ends lost 2 bases at V and 0 bases at J; junction bases unmatched: 3. This CDR3 reads CASSFTGGGSGANVLTF. CDR3 nucleotide sequence: TGCGCCAGCAGCTTTACAGGGGGCGGCTCTGGGGCCAACGTCCTGACTTTC.

J is TRBJ2-3 and V is TRBV21-1; no check of the table's D call, TRBD2, against the DNA was made. TRBV21-1 constitutes a pseudogene. The CDR3 loop spans 14 amino acids. The DNA of the CDR3 is TGTGCCAGCAGCAATCTACGGGGGACAGATACGCAGTATTTT. Amino acids: CASSNLRGTDTQYF.

The V gene is TRBV7-2, the J gene TRBJ1-5; the D is unclear. Germline V gives CDR1 SGHTA, CDR2 FQGNSA. The CDR3 extends over 15 amino acids. V lost 1 base to trimming and J lost 3 bases, with 10 bases between them. CDR3 sequence reads: CASSLVSGSNQPQHF. CDR3 nucleotides: TGTGCCAGCAGCTTAGTTTCAGGCTCCAATCAGCCCCAGCATTTT.

The V call is TRBV5-1, the J call TRBJ1-2, with 7 bases lining up with TRBD1. The CDR3 runs to 14 residues. Germline assignment: CDR1 SGHRS and CDR2 YFSETQ. V was pared by 3 bases and J by 2 bases, with 4 bases of the junction left unmatched. This chain's CDR3 is CASSSPTGNYGYTF. CDR3 nucleotide sequence: TGCGCCAGCAGCTCCCCGACAGGGAACTATGGCTACACCTTC.

The V and J genes are TRBV5-6 and TRBJ2-7; 9 bases match TRBD1. V lost 0 bases to trimming and J lost 2 bases; unmatched junction nucleotides: 3. From germline, CDR1 is SGHDT and CDR2 YYEEEE. This CDR3 has 15 residues. CDR3 nucleotides: TGTGCCAGCAGCTTGGAACAGGGGGCGACCTACGAGCAGTACTTC. Translating gives CASSLEQGATYEQYF.

The rearrangement uses TRBV6-1 and TRBJ1-4, with D possibly matching TRBD1 (6 bases). From germline, CDR1 is MNHNS and CDR2 SASEGT. Trimming pared 8 bases from V and 8 bases from J, leaving 15 bases between. CDR3 length: 13 residues. CDR3 nucleotide sequence: TGTGCCAGCGGCGCAGGGGAGAGAGAAAAACTGTTTTTT. Translation: CASGAGEREKLFF.